This paragraph reports one T cell receptor beta chain. Its antigen is not identified. For the second PCR, which ran for 7 to 11 cycles, a sample-barcoded 5' primer and a J-beta primer mix were used. TCRdb reprocessed the 5' RACE reads via MiXCR and lists one record per CDR3 protein. The sample lists some 1.5 million distinct CDR3 sequences, roughly 27% seen once, with about 7.7% in the top ten. With 7 bases clipped from V and 1 base from J, the junction kept 2 bases outside the gene matches. The CDR3 contains 13 residues. Germline CDR1 and CDR2: LGHDT and YNNKEL (reference sequence). This entry belongs to a study of blood T cells in healthy people across ages. Study results and caveats: When set beside aged donors, long-lived donors presented more naive CD4+ cells and higher diversity.

The draw of peripheral blood yielded ten milliliters from each donor. This clonotype was sampled from a woman aged 30 to 39 in good health. This chain connects TRBV3-1 to TRBJ1-1; 8 positions agree with TRBD1. The sequencing input was blood. CDR3 in DNA: TGTGCCAGCAACGACAGGGGGAACACTGAAGCTTTCTTT. This codes for CASNDRGNTEAFF. The full variable domain, rest sourced from reference TRBV3-1 and TRBJ1-1, is DTAVSQTPKYLVTQMGNDKSIKCEQNLGHDTMYWYKQDSKKFLKIMFSYNNKELIINETVPNRFSPKSPDKAHLNLHINSLELGDSAVYFCASNDRGNTEAFFGQGTRLTVV.